The next 32 T cell receptor beta chains were all read from a single sample in a study of blood T cell repertoires in COVID-19. TCRdb keeps only in-frame clones here, not all; method: immunoSEQ multiplex PCR. The repertoire holds 250,000 to 400,000 clones, with roughly nine tenths as singletons. Sequenced sample: PBMCs or T cells enriched from blood (not recorded which). The receptor source for this set is a man aged 55 to 70 who had recovered from COVID-19.

The rearrangement uses TRBV30 and TRBJ1-5, with D perhaps TRBD1 (6 bases). The CDR3 totals 13 residues. With 4 bases removed from V and 6 bases from J, the gap between germline ends came to 13 bases. Per the germline V gene, CDR1 is GTSNPN and CDR2 is SVGIG (reference sequence). CDR3 in DNA: TGTGCCTGGAACACAGGGTTTGGTCAGCCCCAGCATTTT. Amino acid sequence: CAWNTGFGQPQHF.

The V call is TRBV6-4, the J call TRBJ2-1; 11 bases fit TRBD2. V lost 1 base, J lost 6 bases, and 14 bases stayed unmatched. The CDR3 loop spans 19 amino acids. The germline V gene encodes CDR1 MRHNA and CDR2 SNTAGT. The CDR3: CASSDFGASGRSLRNEQFF. The CDR3 bases are TGTGCCAGCAGTGACTTCGGGGCTAGCGGGAGGTCCCTCCGCAATGAGCAGTTCTTC.

The J gene is TRBJ2-7, the V gene TRBV15; D unresolved. Per germline, CDR1 LNHNV and CDR2 YYDKDF (reference sequence). Trimming took off 0 bases at V and 3 bases at J, with 9 bases between the two ends. This CDR3 is built from 14 residues. Here the CDR3 DNA reads TGTGCCACCAGCAGAGATGGGCAGTACTACGAGCAGTACTTC. It codes for CATSRDGQYYEQYF.

The rearrangement joins TRBV19 to TRBJ2-5; TRBD2 matches 10 bases. CDR1 LNHDA and CDR2 SQIVND come from the germline V gene (reference sequence). This CDR3 has 15 residues. Trimming removed 3 bases from V and 4 bases from J; junction bases left unmatched: 5. The CDR3 nucleotides are TGTGCCAGTAGTATGATGGGACTAGCGCGAGAGACCCAGTACTTC. Protein product: CASSMMGLARETQYF. Full variable domain (remainder filled in from reference TRBV19 and TRBJ2-5): DGGITQSPKYLFRKEGQNVTLSCEQNLNHDAMYWYRQDPGQGLRLIYYSQIVNDFQKGDIAEGYSVSREKKESFPLTVTSAQKNPTAFYLCASSMMGLARETQYFGPGTRLLVL.

The chain links TRBV12-3 or TRBV12-4 to TRBJ1-5; TRBD1 agrees at 9 bases. CDR3 size: 12 residues. With V trimmed by 6 bases and J by 7 bases, 1 base remained unmatched. The CDR3 region has the DNA TGTGCCAGCAGAACAGGGGGCCAGCCCCAGCATTTT. This translates into CASRTGGQPQHF.

This clone has just one count. The J gene is TRBJ1-6, the V gene TRBV19; D possibly corresponds to TRBD1 (6 bases). CDR1 and CDR2 (germline): LNHDA, SQIVND (reference sequence). V dropped 3 bases and J dropped 6 bases, with 12 bases sitting between them. This CDR3 comprises 15 residues. Here the CDR3 reads CASSITGHFNSPLHF. The CDR3 region has the DNA TGTGCCAGTAGTATCACGGGACATTTTAATTCACCCCTCCACTTT.

The chain has TRBV11-3 and TRBJ2-1; tentatively, D is TRBD2 (6 bases). This CDR3 spans 13 amino acids. V shed 6 bases and J shed 8 bases, with 14 bases lying between them. CDR1 and CDR2 (germline): SGHNT, YENEEA. CDR3: CASREGRSHEQFF. CDR3 nucleotides: TGTGCCAGCAGGGAGGGCCGTAGTCATGAGCAGTTCTTC.

The chain couples TRBV3-1 (or the pseudogene TRBV3-2) to TRBJ2-1, with a tentative D call TRBD2 (5 bases). Germline V gene sequence: CDR1 LGHDT, CDR2 YNNKEL (reference sequence). This CDR3 has 15 residues. The V end was cut by 4 bases, the J end by 9 bases, with 19 bases between. The CDR3 loop reads CASSPRPDPGGEQFF. The DNA for the CDR3 is TGTGCCAGCAGCCCCCGCCCGGACCCTGGAGGTGAGCAGTTCTTC.

The V gene is TRBV28, the J gene TRBJ1-2, with D tentatively TRBD1 (6 bases). V was clipped by 7 bases and J by 4 bases, with 13 bases between them. This CDR3 is 13 amino acids long. The germline CDR1 and CDR2 sequences are MDHEN and SYDVKM. The DNA of the CDR3 is TGTGCCAGCACTCCAGGGGCTTCCTATGGCTACACCTTC. Residues: CASTPGASYGYTF.

V usage is TRBV2 and J usage is TRBJ2-3; 9 nucleotides align to TRBD2. CDR1 and CDR2 (germline): SNHLY, FYNNEI. The V gene end was trimmed by 6 bases and the J gene end by 6 bases; junction bases not matched to a gene: 10. This CDR3 comprises 15 residues. This chain's CDR3 is CASRKIAGVGDTQYF. CDR3 nucleotides: TGTGCCAGCAGAAAAATAGCGGGAGTCGGGGATACGCAGTATTTT.

V gene TRBV6-5 combines with J gene TRBJ1-6; the D gene is possibly TRBD1 (5 bases). The CDR3 contains 13 residues. Germline CDR1 and CDR2: MNHEY and SVGAGI. V was shortened by 2 bases and J by 8 bases, with 7 bases between the two germline ends. CDR3 region: CASSYGGDSPLHF. The CDR3 DNA is TGTGCCAGCAGTTACGGGGGGGATTCACCCCTCCACTTT.

In its sample, this clone was seen a few times. The V call is TRBV6-1, the J call TRBJ1-2; no clear D. The CDR3 is made up of 14 amino acids. Trimming cost V 2 bases and J 7 bases, with 14 bases left between them. The V gene's germline CDR1 is MNHNS and CDR2 SASEGT. The CDR3 sequence: CASSETNLLTGYTF. In DNA form, the CDR3 reads TGTGCCAGCAGTGAAACCAACTTGTTAACTGGCTACACCTTC.

The V call is TRBV27, the J call TRBJ1-3; D is unclear. The CDR3 runs 17 residues. CDR1 is MNHEY, CDR2 SMNVEV, per germline (reference sequence). The germline V and J ends were trimmed by 0 bases and 6 bases, with 18 bases remaining between them. This CDR3 reads CASSLSNGNSVENTIYF. As DNA, the CDR3 is TGTGCCAGCAGTTTATCGAACGGTAACTCTGTAGAAAACACCATATATTTT.

The CDR3 sequence: CASSQDRGLYNEQFF. As DNA, the CDR3 is TGTGCCAGCAGCCAAGACAGGGGGCTCTACAATGAGCAGTTCTTC. The rearrangement links TRBV3-1 (or the pseudogene TRBV3-2) to TRBJ2-1, with TRBD1 identical over 8 bases. Unmatched junction bases numbered 1, after V lost 0 bases and J lost 3 bases. This CDR3 is 15 amino acids long. Germline lookup yields CDR1 LGHDT and CDR2 YNNKEL (reference sequence).

The chain has TRBV18 and TRBJ1-5; the D is unclear. Trimming took 6 bases from V and 5 from J, leaving 14 bases between them. This CDR3 is built from 14 residues. Germline V gene data show CDR1 as KGHSH and CDR2 as LQKENI. The CDR3 is CASSALKGDQPQHF. The CDR3 DNA reads TGTGCCAGCTCTGCCCTAAAGGGAGATCAGCCCCAGCATTTT.

DNA for the CDR3: TGTGCCAGCAGCTCCTGTTATAGCGGGTACCAAGAGACCCAGTACTTC. This codes for CASSSCYSGYQETQYF. This chain joins TRBV7-3 and TRBJ2-5, with 7 bases identical to TRBD2. This CDR3 region has 16 residues. CDR1 and CDR2 (germline): SGHTA, FQGTGA. V lost 4 bases, J lost 0 bases, and 8 bases stayed unmatched.

V and J are TRBV9 and TRBJ2-3; 7 positions match TRBD2. The CDR3 is 14 amino acids. Trimming removed 3 bases from V and 2 bases from J; junction bases left unmatched: 3. Germline V CDR1 and CDR2: SGDLS, YYNGEE. Here the CDR3 DNA reads TGTGCCAGCAGCGCGGGGGACTACACAGATACGCAGTATTTT. Amino acid sequence: CASSAGDYTDTQYF.

V and J are TRBV7-8 and TRBJ1-4, with D perhaps matching TRBD1 (6 bases). Trimming left V 5 bases short and J 7 bases short, with 20 bases between. The CDR3 runs 16 residues. Germline-derived CDR1 and CDR2 are SGHVS and FQNEAQ. CDR3: CASSPQGRVPGEKLFF. CDR3 DNA sequence: TGTGCCAGCAGCCCGCAGGGGCGGGTGCCTGGTGAAAAACTGTTTTTT.

The chain carries TRBV24-1 and TRBJ2-1; a weak D match, TRBD1 (9 bases). V was pared by 6 bases and J by 9 bases, with 23 bases between. The CDR3 contains 16 residues. CDR1 and CDR2 from the germline V gene are KGHDR and SFDVKD. CDR3 sequence: CATSQTGGSGGFEQFF. CDR3 nucleotides: TGTGCCACCAGTCAAACAGGGGGCTCGGGAGGGTTTGAGCAGTTCTTC.

The rearrangement uses TRBV2 and TRBJ2-3; D is uncertain. CDR3 length: 12 residues. V lost 1 base to trimming and J lost 6 bases, with 5 bases between them. Per the germline V gene, CDR1 is SNHLY and CDR2 is FYNNEI. In DNA form, the CDR3 reads TGTGCCAGCAGTGAAGACCGGGATACGCAGTATTTT. Amino acids: CASSEDRDTQYF. The full variable domain, its missing parts supplied by reference TRBV2 and TRBJ2-3, is EPEVTQTPSHQVTQMGQEVILRCVPISNHLYFYWYRQILGQKVEFLVSFYNNEISEKSEIFDDQFSVERPDGSNFTLKIRSTKLEDSAMYFCASSEDRDTQYFGPGTRLTVL.

The chain links TRBV4-1 to TRBJ2-1; a possible D gene is TRBD1 (6 bases). The germline V gene encodes CDR1 MGHRA and CDR2 YSYEKL. This CDR3 region has 15 residues. V shed 4 bases and J shed 5 bases, with 15 bases lying between them. In DNA form, the CDR3 reads TGCGCCAGCAGCCGAGGACAGTACCAGGACAATGAGCAGTTCTTC. Its protein product is CASSRGQYQDNEQFF.

The V and J genes are TRBV6-5 and TRBJ2-3; 8 nucleotides agree with TRBD2. The germline CDR1 and CDR2 sequences are MNHEY and SVGAGI. Unmatched junction bases numbered 9, after V lost 6 bases and J lost 4 bases. The CDR3 loop spans 15 amino acids. The CDR3 region is CASRPSGRGADTQYF. In DNA, the CDR3 is TGTGCCAGCAGACCCAGCGGGAGAGGAGCAGATACGCAGTATTTT.

This sequence joins TRBV6-5 and TRBJ2-3, with 10 bases that match TRBD1. This CDR3 contains 15 residues. With 6 bases clipped from V and 3 bases from J, the junction kept 6 bases outside the gene matches. From germline, CDR1 is MNHEY and CDR2 SVGAGI. Here the CDR3 reads CASSAGTGVTDTQYF. The DNA of the CDR3 is TGTGCCAGCAGCGCCGGGACAGGGGTTACAGATACGCAGTATTTT.

The V and J genes are TRBV11-3 and TRBJ1-4, with TRBD1 as a possible D gene (6 bases). The CDR3 covers 16 residues. The germline V and J ends were trimmed by 5 bases and 4 bases, with 17 bases remaining between them. CDR1 SGHNT and CDR2 YENEEA come from the germline V gene. DNA of the CDR3: TGTGCCAGCAGCCGTTCGGGAGGGGGGCTTAATGAAAAACTGTTTTTT. Its protein product is CASSRSGGGLNEKLFF.

V usage is TRBV12-3 or TRBV12-4 and J usage is TRBJ1-2, with D unresolved. This CDR3 is built from 11 residues. V was clipped by 2 bases and J by 11 bases, with 9 bases between them. The CDR3 coding sequence is TGTGCCAGCAGTTTATATCCCCGGTACACCTTC. Residues: CASSLYPRYTF.

The chain combines TRBV27 with TRBJ2-7; possible D gene TRBD2, 6 bases. Trimming removed 6 bases at V and 2 bases at J, with 11 bases between. Germline assignment: CDR1 MNHEY and CDR2 SMNVEV (reference sequence). This CDR3 contains 13 residues. The CDR3: CASRGGATYEQYF. In nucleotides, the CDR3 is TGTGCCAGCAGGGGGGGAGCTACCTACGAGCAGTACTTC.

This clone was seen more than once but under ten times. The chain links TRBV10-3 to TRBJ2-7, with 7 bases identical to TRBD2. This CDR3 spans 13 amino acids. V trimming: 6 bases; J trimming: 7 bases; junction bases outside the gene matches: 9. The germline gives CDR1 ENHRY, CDR2 SYGVKD. CDR3 DNA sequence: TGTGCCATCAGGGGGCCCCAGGGAGGGGAGCAGTACTTC. Its protein is CAIRGPQGGEQYF.

The chain is built from TRBV28 and TRBJ1-6; the D gene is possibly TRBD1 (6 bases). The CDR3 sequence is 15 residues long. Trimming removed 2 bases from V and 8 bases from J, with 13 bases in between. Germline V lookup: CDR1 MDHEN, CDR2 SYDVKM. In DNA form, the CDR3 reads TGTGCCAGCAGTTTAGGGCCAGGGGTGGATTCACCCCTCCACTTT. It is translated as CASSLGPGVDSPLHF.

V and J are TRBV7-8 and TRBJ1-2; no clear D. CDR1 SGHVS and CDR2 FQNEAQ come from the germline V gene. This CDR3 spans 13 amino acids. V lost 3 bases, J lost 3 bases, and 8 bases lay in between. CDR3 loop: CASSFTQDYGYTF. The DNA for the CDR3 is TGTGCCAGCAGCTTTACGCAGGACTATGGCTACACCTTC. Together with reference TRBV7-8 and TRBJ1-2, the CDR3 gives the full variable domain: GAGVSQSPRYKVAKRGQDVALRCDPISGHVSLFWYQQALGQGPEFLTYFQNEAQLDKSGLPSDRFFAERPEGSVSTLKIQRTQQEDSAVYLCASSFTQDYGYTFGSGTRLTVV.

J is TRBJ2-7 and V is TRBV7-9; 12 bases match TRBD2. The germline CDR1 and CDR2 sequences are SEHNR and FQNEAQ (reference sequence). This CDR3 is built from 13 residues. Trimming removed 5 bases from V and 7 bases from J; junction bases left unmatched: 3. The CDR3 protein is CASSPSGRDEQYF. The CDR3, as DNA: TGTGCCAGCAGCCCTAGCGGGAGGGATGAGCAGTACTTC.

The chain links TRBV7-3 to TRBJ2-7; the match to TRBD2 covers 13 bases. The trim removed 5 bases at V and 6 bases at J, leaving 13 bases unmatched. This CDR3 is built from 17 residues. In germline, CDR1 is SGHTA, CDR2 FQGTGA. The CDR3 DNA is TGTGCCAGCAGCACATCTCAGGGACTAGCGGGAACGTGCGAGCAGTACTTC. Its translation is CASSTSQGLAGTCEQYF.

The genes are TRBV14 and TRBJ1-4; possibly TRBD1 for D (5 bases). V lost 2 bases to trimming and J lost 2 bases, with 15 bases between them. Germline-derived CDR1 and CDR2 are SGHDN and FVKESK. The CDR3 contains 17 residues. CDR3: CASSQLRRGSTNEKLFF. CDR3 DNA sequence: TGTGCCAGCAGCCAATTACGGAGGGGATCTACTAATGAAAAACTGTTTTTT. Full variable domain (rest looked up from reference TRBV14 and TRBJ1-4): EAGVTQFPSHSVIEKGQTVTLRCDPISGHDNLYWYRRVMGKEIKFLLHFVKESKQDESGMPNNRFLAERTGGTYSTLKVQPAELEDSGVYFCASSQLRRGSTNEKLFFGSGTQLSVL.